This TCR beta chain was documented in a study of blood T cell repertoires in COVID-19. This table comes from immunoSEQ multiplex PCR, and its TCRdb copy is limited to in-frame clones, with some not included. The repertoire has roughly 150,000 clones, approximately 81% of them found once; the top ten carry around 18%. This receptor was obtained from a man aged 55 to 70 who had recovered from COVID-19. The specimen sequenced was PBMCs or T cells enriched from blood (not recorded which).

CDR3 bases: TGTGCCAGCAGTCGGACAGGGGATAGCATGTACGAGCAGTACTTC. Translated: CASSRTGDSMYEQYF. This chain uses TRBV14 with TRBJ2-7, with TRBD1 matching 9 bases. This CDR3 contains 15 residues. From germline, CDR1 is SGHDN and CDR2 FVKESK. V lost 6 bases to trimming and J lost 4 bases; unmatched junction nucleotides: 10. Full variable domain (missing parts from reference TRBV14 and TRBJ2-7): EAGVTQFPSHSVIEKGQTVTLRCDPISGHDNLYWYRRVMGKEIKFLLHFVKESKQDESGMPNNRFLAERTGGTYSTLKVQPAELEDSGVYFCASSRTGDSMYEQYFGPGTRLTVT.